This T cell receptor beta chain was identified in a study of blood T cell repertoires in COVID-19. The overall study: Samples representing acute and convalescent COVID-19 were sourced from the United States, Italy and Spain. T cells, B-cell-depleted T cells, or PBMCs provided the cDNA or gDNA that served as material.

The CDR3 consists of 14 residues. With 5 bases clipped from V and 5 bases from J, the junction kept 5 bases outside the gene matches. CDR1 and CDR2 (germline): LGHNT, FRNRAP. Assay: immunoSEQ multiplex PCR; the TCRdb copy retains only in-frame clones and omits some. The profile covers more than 35,000 clones, with approximately 88% appearing a single time and approximately 15% taken by the ten largest. The clonotype originates from a man aged 45-60 years with active or convalescent COVID-19. The V gene is TRBV12-5, the J gene TRBJ2-1, with 8 bases matching TRBD2. The sequencing sample was made of peripheral blood. The CDR3 DNA reads as TGTGCTAGTGGTACCGGGGGGGTAAACAATGAGCAGTTCTTC. Translated: CASGTGGVNNEQFF.